This T cell receptor (beta chain) appears in the sequencing data of a study of control samples from healthy donors and cancer patients. This CDR3 contains 15 residues. The germline gives CDR1 SGHRS, CDR2 YFSETQ. V dropped 3 bases and J dropped 4; count of bases not matched to a gene: 8. Sequencing used immunoSEQ multiplex PCR; TCRdb keeps in-frame clones, though not all of them. Of more than 75,000 clones in the sample, 84% are singletons; the top ten hold about 38%. Input material: PBMCs. This receptor was identified in a man aged 65 to 85 with lung cancer. The chain joins TRBV5-1 to TRBJ2-5, with 8 positions matching TRBD2. CDR3 sequence (DNA): TGCGCCAGCAGCTCGGGGGGGCAGGACGGAGAGACCCAGTACTTC. Protein product: CASSSGGQDGETQYF.